This T cell receptor (beta chain) was identified in a study of cytomegalovirus exposure and HLA in healthy donors (dated by TCRdb to between 2016 and 2019). Describing the broader study: An earlier analysis of 587 of the donors reported more than 250 Gb of sequence data and about 100 million unique TCR beta sequences from roughly 200 million T cells. Alongside the repertoire data, information on donor age, sex, ethnicity and CMV serostatus was compiled. Of the 398 genotyped donors, 81% were placed in the genetic ancestry cluster associated with self-reported Caucasian donors. The study profiled the T cell repertoires of hundreds of subjects by immunosequencing and related them to cytomegalovirus serostatus. Rather than using new phenotypic data, the later analysis identified candidate immune exposures from TCR beta sequences and from how often those sequences occurred across donors. An early release covering more than 500 HLA-typed donors comprised approximately 290 gigabases of sequencing data and around 80 million unique TCR sequences. In addition to the first cohort of 650 to 750 subjects, a separate validation cohort of around 110 different subjects was used. Both class I and class II loci were covered by HLA typing, at four-digit resolution. The study aimed to test whether signatures of past pathogen exposure could be identified by cataloging public T cell receptors. Several DR-DQ haplotypes were handled as single units for association and clustering because linkage in the cohort was strong. An earlier analysis of roughly 600 of the donors used high-throughput TCR beta sequencing to judge whether each TCR beta V gene segment behaved as functional or pseudogenic. Among approximately 370 genotyped donors of the cohort, an average of roughly 230,000 unique TCR beta nucleotide sequences was sequenced per donor, of which 15% to 20% were non-productive. The study combined high-throughput TCR immunosequencing, statistical association of individual TCRs with disease status, and machine learning to predict cytomegalovirus infection status. The number of typed donors differed by locus: about 620-640 for A, B, C, DRB1 and DQB1; 500 to 550 for DQA1; some 610 for DPA1; and about 470 for DPB1. Genome-wide SNP genotypes for about 65% of the roughly 670 donors were used in a later genetic analysis, which treated that subset as a discovery cohort. All discovery cohort repertoires had been generated using a single sequencing platform. A later analysis re-analyzed previously published TCR beta repertoires from approximately 670 donors and added high-resolution HLA genotyping to study TCR occurrence patterns.

Libraries were built with the immunoSEQ multiplex PCR assay. For the multiplex PCR, a mixture combining 60 forward primers for TCR Vbeta segments and 13 reverse primers for TCR Jbeta segments was used. The CDR3 region of rearranged TCR beta genes was amplified from genomic DNA with a multiplex PCR assay. The Illumina HiSeq System was used to sequence the amplified TCR beta libraries as 87-base-pair reads. Regarding the original processing steps: A later analysis tallied roughly 78 million unique TCR beta chains across the 650 to 750 repertoires, and about 10 million of those chains were shared by two or more donors. Raw reads were error-corrected and collapsed into unique sequences with a nearest-neighbor algorithm that merged closely related sequences to remove PCR and sequencing errors. To assign V, D and J gene segments, CDR3 sequences were aligned to IMGT reference sequences. For a sequence to be retained, a match of at least six nucleotides was required to both a V gene segment and a J gene segment. A rearrangement counted as productive if the CDR3 had no stop codons and remained in frame with V and J, and every other rearrangement counted as non-productive. CDR3 was defined according to IMGT convention as the region running from the second conserved V-encoded cysteine to the conserved J-encoded phenylalanine. The earlier analysis of about 590 of the donors excluded sequences that lacked an unambiguous match to a single V gene segment. An earlier analysis of just under 600 of the donors called V segments functional above 56.7% productive rearrangements and segregating when the between-donor standard deviation exceeded 5%. A statistical classification framework was built to diagnose cytomegalovirus status from the catalog of TCR beta chain sequences. In a later analysis, TCR nucleotide sequences were compared against IMGT/GENE-DB human TR gene sequences so that V and J genes could be assigned. In a later analysis, CDR3 sequences and most-parsimonious VDJ recombination scenarios were assigned using the TCRdist pipeline. A later analysis defined each TCR beta chain by its CDR3 amino acid sequence plus V-gene family, and excluded reads lacking a unique V-gene family. As a way to deal with suspected cross-contamination and a sequencing artifact, a later analysis dropped roughly 600 nucleotide sequences that were highly shared and had low generation probability. In a later analysis, a clonal expansion index for each public chain was calculated from normalized within-repertoire ranks of inferred template counts. In a later analysis, generation probabilities were computed with a VDJ recombination model fitted to out-of-frame rearrangements, and the resulting probabilities were checked against IGoR. Hypergeometric tests were used in a later analysis to score TCR-TCR, TCR-HLA and TCR-CMV co-occurrence, with a repertoire-size bias correction applied to the TCR pairs. To estimate false discovery rates, a later analysis permuted the HLA or CMV assignments 20 times. In a later analysis, co-occurring TCRs were grouped with DBSCAN, and TCRdist sequence similarity was added when clustering was performed within HLA-allele-positive subsets. Co-occurrence clustering excluded repertoires with fewer than 30,000 or more than 120,000 public chains, plus five with anomalous nucleotide sharing. This immuneACCESS table, as held by TCRdb, lists in-frame sequences with V and J called but not all clones. Of the missing ones, under half trace to an unresolved V gene in checked studies; the others have no known cause. The DNA gave D and trimming, while V, J and clone size come from that table. Within this sample are about 280,000 clones, with around 90% of them counted one time only. Together, the top ten hold more than 2% of the sample.

The cohort consisted of 650 to 850 healthy bone marrow donors. Cohort members were all nominally healthy when sampled, although unrecorded immune exposures were likely present. The donor was CMV seronegative and was included in the group of 352 seronegative cohort members. Every donor gave a peripheral blood sample, and the peripheral blood mononuclear cells from that sample were used for TCR beta sequencing. Genomic DNA extraction from the blood cell samples was performed with the Qiagen DNeasy Blood Extraction Kit. Clipping removes 2 bases from V and 4 bases from J, with 6 as the unmatched junction base count. The CDR3 contains 15 residues, cysteine and phenylalanine counted. The sequence is cut down to CDR3 DNA, 45 bases in frame from base 1. For CDR1 and CDR2, the germline V gene lists SGHRS and YFSETQ. This clone has only one observation. Its antigen is currently not known. Base qualities are not recorded, but no much larger clone differs from it by a single base.

Here is what the overall study found, with its caveats: A later analysis associated about 18,000 TCR beta sequences with specific HLA alleles at a false discovery rate of 0.05. In a later analysis, most CMV-associated TCR beta chains were found to appear HLA-restricted, with HLA associations seemingly driven largely by CMV exposure. In both the original and validation cohorts, the classifier was reported to diagnose cytomegalovirus status with high specificity and sensitivity. The authors suggested that the approach could potentially be generalized to other disease states and immunological phenotypes. In a later analysis, HLA-associated TCR beta chains were found to be more clonally expanded and to have lower generation probabilities than equally common non-associated chains. A few of the identified cytomegalovirus-associated TCR beta chains were confirmed in vitro to be specific for cytomegalovirus antigens. In an earlier analysis of roughly 500 of the donors, most TCR beta V segments appeared in productive rearrangements about 87% or about 30% of the time, broadly matching IMGT annotations. According to a later genetic analysis, donors in an Asian-associated ancestry cluster had fewer N-insertions in productive TCRs than the approximately 610-donor mean. Because some donors lacked HLA typing at each locus, the association tests relied only on the typed subset. Linkage disequilibrium might explain the correlated functional status among segregating V segments, but an unknown experimental factor could not be ruled out. Because counts were too low, approximately 15 rarely observed V segments, including chromosome 9 orphons, were excluded from the earlier analysis of 587 of the donors. When HLA alleles, especially DR and DQ, strongly co-occurred, attributing TCR associations to individual alleles was difficult. A group of highly shared sequence variants was considered likely to be a technical artifact of the sequencing pipeline. For the cohort, immune exposure information was limited to CMV serostatus. Roughly uniform sequencing depth across donors was assumed in presence/absence analyses, although this assumption may not hold. A total of fewer than 200 TCR beta chains were listed by the study as associated with cytomegalovirus. Most TCR sequences were observed very rarely across donors, whereas some public TCRs were present in many individuals. A further reported finding was that TCR beta sequences accurately predicted the HLA-A and HLA-B alleles for most subjects in the first cohort. The cohort was sequenced for TCR beta chains only, and without alpha or paired-chain data the features that could be detected were limited. According to a later analysis, TCR association rates differed among HLA loci, with DRB1 alleles showing the most associated TCRs and HLA-C alleles showing the fewest. V-gene and J-gene trimming of TCR beta chains was associated with a missense DCLRE1C variant in a later genetic analysis, and the association was replicated in an independent cohort. Some IMGT-functional V segments, including TRBV6-2 and TRBV6-3, could not be distinguished by the 87-base-pair reads and were therefore excluded. In a later analysis, several top co-occurrence clusters were reported to appear linked to parvovirus B19, influenza, CMV and Epstein-Barr virus.

The chain is made from TRBV5-1 and TRBJ1-1, with 9 middle bases fitting TRBD1. This receptor was taken from a woman aged 18-30 years in good health and CMV-seronegative. The sequenced sample consisted of PBMCs. CDR3 sequence: CASSFLGQGGTEAFF. The nucleotide sequence reads TGCGCCAGCAGCTTTTTGGGACAGGGCGGCACTGAAGCTTTCTTT.